This note documents a single T cell receptor beta chain sequence. The antigen is unknown. These data originate in a study of T cells in Graves' hyperthyroidism and ophthalmopathy. Lactation, pregnancy, other autoimmune disease or uncontrolled infection excluded patients. In making diagnoses, clinical symptoms, serum thyroxine and TRAb, thyroid ultrasound and orbital computed tomography were all used. The investigators amplified TCR beta CDR3 regions from RNA transcripts. Researchers ran a first-round RT-PCR on the TCR CDR3 using the HTBI primer set. TCRdb re-derived calls from the multiplex PCR reads in MiXCR, one entry per CDR3 protein. The data show 450,000 to 700,000 distinct CDR3 sequences, with roughly 46% seen just once and more than 7% held by the top ten. Per the germline V gene, CDR1 is DFQATT and CDR2 is SNEGSKA (reference sequence). This CDR3 region has 11 residues. V lost 6 bases and J 6 bases, leaving 9 bases between the germline ends.

Study-wide results and caveats: Stable hyperthyroidism was separated from ophthalmopathy by a model based on 13 V-J features. Appearing also in blood were most of the thyroid clonotypes expanded above 0.001.

Sequences were obtained from peripheral blood or thyroid tissue (not recorded which). This TCR came from a woman aged 18-30 years with Graves' hyperthyroidism. This rearrangement joins TRBV20-1 to TRBJ2-1; maybe TRBD1 (5 bases). The CDR3 is CSAQRGNEQFF. The CDR3 region has the DNA TGCAGTGCCCAAAGGGGCAATGAGCAGTTCTTC.